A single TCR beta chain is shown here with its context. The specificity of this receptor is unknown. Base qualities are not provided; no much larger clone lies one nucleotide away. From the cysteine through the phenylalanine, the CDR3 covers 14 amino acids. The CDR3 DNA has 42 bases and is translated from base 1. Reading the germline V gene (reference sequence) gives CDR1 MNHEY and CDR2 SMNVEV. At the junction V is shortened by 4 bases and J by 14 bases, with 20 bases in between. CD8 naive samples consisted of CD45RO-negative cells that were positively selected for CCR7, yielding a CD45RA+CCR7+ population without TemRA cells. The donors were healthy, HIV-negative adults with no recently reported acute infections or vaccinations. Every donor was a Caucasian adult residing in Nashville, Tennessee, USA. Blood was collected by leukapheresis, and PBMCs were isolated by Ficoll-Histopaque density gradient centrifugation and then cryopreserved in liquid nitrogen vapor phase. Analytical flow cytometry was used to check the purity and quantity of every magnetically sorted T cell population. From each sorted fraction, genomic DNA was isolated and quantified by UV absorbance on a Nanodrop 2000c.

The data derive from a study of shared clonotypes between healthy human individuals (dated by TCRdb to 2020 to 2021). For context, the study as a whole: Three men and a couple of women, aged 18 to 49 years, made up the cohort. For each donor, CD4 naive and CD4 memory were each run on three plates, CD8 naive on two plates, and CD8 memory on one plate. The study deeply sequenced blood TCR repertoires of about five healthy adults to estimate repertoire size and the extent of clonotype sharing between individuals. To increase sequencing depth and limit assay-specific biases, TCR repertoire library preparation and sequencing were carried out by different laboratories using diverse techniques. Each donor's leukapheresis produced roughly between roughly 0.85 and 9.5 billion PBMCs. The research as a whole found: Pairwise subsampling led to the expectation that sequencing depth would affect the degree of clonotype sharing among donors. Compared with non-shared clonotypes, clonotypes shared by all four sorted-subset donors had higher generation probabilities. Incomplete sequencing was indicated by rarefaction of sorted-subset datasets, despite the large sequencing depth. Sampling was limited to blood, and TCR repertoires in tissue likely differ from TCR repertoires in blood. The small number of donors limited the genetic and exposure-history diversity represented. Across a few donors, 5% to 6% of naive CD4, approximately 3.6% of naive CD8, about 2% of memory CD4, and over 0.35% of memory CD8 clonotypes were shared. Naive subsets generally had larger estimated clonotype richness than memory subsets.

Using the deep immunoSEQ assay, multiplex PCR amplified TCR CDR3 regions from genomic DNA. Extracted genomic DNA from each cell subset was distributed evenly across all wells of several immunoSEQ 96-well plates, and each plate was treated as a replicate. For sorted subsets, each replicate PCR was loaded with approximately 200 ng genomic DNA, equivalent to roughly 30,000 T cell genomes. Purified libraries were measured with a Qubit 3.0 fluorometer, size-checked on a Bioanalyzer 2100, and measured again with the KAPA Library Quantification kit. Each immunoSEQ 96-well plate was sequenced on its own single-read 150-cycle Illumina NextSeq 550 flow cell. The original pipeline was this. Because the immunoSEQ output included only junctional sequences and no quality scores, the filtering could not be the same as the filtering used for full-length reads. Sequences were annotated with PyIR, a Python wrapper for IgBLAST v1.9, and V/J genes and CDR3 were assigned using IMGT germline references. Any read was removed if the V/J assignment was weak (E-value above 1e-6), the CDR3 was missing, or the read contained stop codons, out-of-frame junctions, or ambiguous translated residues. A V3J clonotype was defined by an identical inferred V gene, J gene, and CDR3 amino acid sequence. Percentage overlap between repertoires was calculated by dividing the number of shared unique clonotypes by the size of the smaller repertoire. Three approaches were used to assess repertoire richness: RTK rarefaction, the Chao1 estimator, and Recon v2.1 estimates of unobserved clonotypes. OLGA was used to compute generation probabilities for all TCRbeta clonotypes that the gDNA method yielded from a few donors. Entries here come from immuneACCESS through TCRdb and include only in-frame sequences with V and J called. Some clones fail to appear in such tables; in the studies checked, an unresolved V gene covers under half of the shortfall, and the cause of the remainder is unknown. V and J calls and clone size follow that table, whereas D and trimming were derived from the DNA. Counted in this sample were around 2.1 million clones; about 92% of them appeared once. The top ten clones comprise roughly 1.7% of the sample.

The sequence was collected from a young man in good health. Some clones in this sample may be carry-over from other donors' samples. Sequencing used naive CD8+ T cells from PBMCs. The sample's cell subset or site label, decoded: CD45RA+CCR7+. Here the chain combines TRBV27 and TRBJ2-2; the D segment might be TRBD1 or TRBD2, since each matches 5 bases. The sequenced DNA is TGTGCCAGCAGTTGGGGGACCTCTCCCGGGGTTCTGTTTTTT. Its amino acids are CASSWGTSPGVLFF.